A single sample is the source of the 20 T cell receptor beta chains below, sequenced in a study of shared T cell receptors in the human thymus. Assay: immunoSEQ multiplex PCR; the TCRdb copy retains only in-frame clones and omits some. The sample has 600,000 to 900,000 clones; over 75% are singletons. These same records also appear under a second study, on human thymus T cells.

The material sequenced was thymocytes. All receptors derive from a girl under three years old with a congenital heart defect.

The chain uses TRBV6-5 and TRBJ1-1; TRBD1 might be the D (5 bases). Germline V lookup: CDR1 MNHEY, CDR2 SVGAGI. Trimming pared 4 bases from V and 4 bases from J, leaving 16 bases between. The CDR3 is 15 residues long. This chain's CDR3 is CASSSVGLRGTEAFF. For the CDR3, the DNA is TGTGCCAGCAGTTCTGTGGGACTTAGGGGCACTGAAGCTTTCTTT.

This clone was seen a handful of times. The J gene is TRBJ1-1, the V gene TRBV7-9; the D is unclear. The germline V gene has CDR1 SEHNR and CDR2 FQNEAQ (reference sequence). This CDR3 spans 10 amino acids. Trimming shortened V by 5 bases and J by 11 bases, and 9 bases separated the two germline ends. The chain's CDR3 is CASSPPGAFF. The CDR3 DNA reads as TGTGCCAGCAGCCCCCCCGGGGCTTTCTTT.

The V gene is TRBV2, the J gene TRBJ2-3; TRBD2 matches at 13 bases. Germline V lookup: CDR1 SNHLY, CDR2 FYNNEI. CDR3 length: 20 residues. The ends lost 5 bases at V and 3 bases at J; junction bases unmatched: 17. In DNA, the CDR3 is TGTGCCAGCAGTTACGAGCCCTATGGACTAGCGGGGGCCTATACAGATACGCAGTATTTT. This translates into CASSYEPYGLAGAYTDTQYF.

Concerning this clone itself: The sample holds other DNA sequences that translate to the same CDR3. The CDR3 here is CASSSEPTDRRNTSSYNSPLHF. The CDR3 DNA follows: TGCGCCAGCAGCTCCGAACCGACGGACAGGAGAAATACCAGCTCCTATAATTCACCCCTCCACTTT. The J gene is TRBJ1-6, the V gene TRBV5-1; 7 bases fit TRBD1. From germline, CDR1 is SGHRS and CDR2 YFSETQ. The CDR3 extends over 22 amino acids. V lost 3 bases to trimming and J lost 0 bases; unmatched junction nucleotides: 21.

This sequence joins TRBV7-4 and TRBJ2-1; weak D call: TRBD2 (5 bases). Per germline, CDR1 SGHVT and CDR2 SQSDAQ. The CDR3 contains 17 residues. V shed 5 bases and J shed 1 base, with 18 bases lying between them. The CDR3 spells CASSPKSGVASYNEQFF. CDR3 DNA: TGTGCCAGCAGCCCCAAGTCCGGGGTCGCGTCCTACAATGAGCAGTTCTTC.

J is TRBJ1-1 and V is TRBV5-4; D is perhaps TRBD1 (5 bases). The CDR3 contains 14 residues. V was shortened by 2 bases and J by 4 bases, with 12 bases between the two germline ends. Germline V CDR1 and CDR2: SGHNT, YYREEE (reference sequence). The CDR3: CASSLGVRFTEAFF. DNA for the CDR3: TGTGCCAGCAGCTTAGGGGTGCGGTTCACTGAAGCTTTCTTT.

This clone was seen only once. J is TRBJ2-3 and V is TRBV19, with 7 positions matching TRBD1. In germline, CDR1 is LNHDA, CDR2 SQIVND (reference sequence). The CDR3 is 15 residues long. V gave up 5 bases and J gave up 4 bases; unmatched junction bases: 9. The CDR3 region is CASSQGQVGADTQYF. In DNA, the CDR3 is TGTGCCAGTAGTCAAGGACAGGTTGGGGCAGATACGCAGTATTTT.

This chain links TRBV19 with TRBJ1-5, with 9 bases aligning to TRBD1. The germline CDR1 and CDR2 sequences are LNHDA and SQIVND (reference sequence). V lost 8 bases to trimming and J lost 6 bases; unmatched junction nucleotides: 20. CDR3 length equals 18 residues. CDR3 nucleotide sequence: TGTGCCAGTTCCAACCCCCCCCTCGGACAGGGGAGAGGTCAGCCCCAGCATTTT. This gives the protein CASSNPPLGQGRGQPQHF.

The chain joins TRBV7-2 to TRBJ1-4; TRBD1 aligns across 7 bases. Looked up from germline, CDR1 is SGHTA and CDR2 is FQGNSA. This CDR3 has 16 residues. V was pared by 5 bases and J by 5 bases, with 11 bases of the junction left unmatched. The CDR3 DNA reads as TGTGCCAGCAGCACCGGTCGGGACAGCGTAAATGAAAAACTGTTTTTT. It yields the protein CASSTGRDSVNEKLFF. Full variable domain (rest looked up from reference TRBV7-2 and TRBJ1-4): GAGVSQSPSNKVTEKGKDVELRCDPISGHTALYWYRQSLGQGLEFLIYFQGNSAPDKSGLPSDRFSAERTGGSVSTLTIQRTQQEDSAVYLCASSTGRDSVNEKLFFGSGTQLSVL.

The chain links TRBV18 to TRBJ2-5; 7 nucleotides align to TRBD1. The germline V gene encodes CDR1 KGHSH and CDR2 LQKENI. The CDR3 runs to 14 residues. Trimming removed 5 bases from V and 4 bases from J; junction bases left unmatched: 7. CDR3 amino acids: CASSSVSGGETQYF. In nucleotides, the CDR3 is TGTGCCAGCTCATCGGTCTCAGGGGGAGAGACCCAGTACTTC.

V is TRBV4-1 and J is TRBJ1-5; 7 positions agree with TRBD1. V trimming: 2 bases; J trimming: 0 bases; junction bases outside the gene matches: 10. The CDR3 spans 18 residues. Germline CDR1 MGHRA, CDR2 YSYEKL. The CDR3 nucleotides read TGCGCCAGCAGCCAAAGGACAGGAATCCTAGATAGCAATCAGCCCCAGCATTTT. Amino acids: CASSQRTGILDSNQPQHF.

DNA for the CDR3: TGTGCCAGCAGCGAAGAGGAGGGGCCTGAAGCTTTCTTT. Translation gives CASSEEEGPEAFF. The V call is TRBV21-1, the J call TRBJ1-1. TRBV21-1 is a documented pseudogene. CDR3 length equals 13 residues.

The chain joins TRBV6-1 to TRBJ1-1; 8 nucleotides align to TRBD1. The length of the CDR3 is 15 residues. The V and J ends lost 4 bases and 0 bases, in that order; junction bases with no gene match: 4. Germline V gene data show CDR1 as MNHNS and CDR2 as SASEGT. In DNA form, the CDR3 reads TGTGCCAGCAGTGGGACAGGGATTTTGAACACTGAAGCTTTCTTT. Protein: CASSGTGILNTEAFF.

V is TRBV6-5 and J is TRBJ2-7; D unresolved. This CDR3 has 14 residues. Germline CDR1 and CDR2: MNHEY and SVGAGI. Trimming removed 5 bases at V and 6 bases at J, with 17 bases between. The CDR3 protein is CASSTTFESCEQYF. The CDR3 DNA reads TGTGCCAGCAGTACTACCTTCGAGAGCTGCGAGCAGTACTTC.

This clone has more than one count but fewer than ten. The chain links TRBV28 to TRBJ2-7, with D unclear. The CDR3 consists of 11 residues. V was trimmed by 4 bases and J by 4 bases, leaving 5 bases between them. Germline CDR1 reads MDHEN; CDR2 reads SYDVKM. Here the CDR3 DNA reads TGTGCCAGCAGTTCGCGGTACGAGCAGTACTTC. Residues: CASSSRYEQYF.

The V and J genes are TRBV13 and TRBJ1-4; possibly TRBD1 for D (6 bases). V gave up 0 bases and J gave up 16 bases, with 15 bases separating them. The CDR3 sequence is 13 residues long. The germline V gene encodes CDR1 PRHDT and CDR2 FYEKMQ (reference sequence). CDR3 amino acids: CASSLGSYQGTFF. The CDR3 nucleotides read TGTGCCAGCAGCTTAGGTAGCTATCAGGGGACGTTTTTT.

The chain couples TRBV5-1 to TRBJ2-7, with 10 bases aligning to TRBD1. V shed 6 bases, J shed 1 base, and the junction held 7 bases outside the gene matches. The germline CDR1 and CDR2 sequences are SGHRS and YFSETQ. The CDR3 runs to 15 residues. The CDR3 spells CASTPGQGVSYEQYF. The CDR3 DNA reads TGCGCCAGCACCCCCGGACAGGGGGTATCCTACGAGCAGTACTTC.

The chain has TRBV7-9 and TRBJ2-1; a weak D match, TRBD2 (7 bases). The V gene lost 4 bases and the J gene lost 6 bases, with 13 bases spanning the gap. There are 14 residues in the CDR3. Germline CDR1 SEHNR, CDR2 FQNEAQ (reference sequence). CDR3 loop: CASSWRGLSNEQFF. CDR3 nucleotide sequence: TGTGCCAGCAGCTGGCGGGGGCTAAGCAATGAGCAGTTCTTC.

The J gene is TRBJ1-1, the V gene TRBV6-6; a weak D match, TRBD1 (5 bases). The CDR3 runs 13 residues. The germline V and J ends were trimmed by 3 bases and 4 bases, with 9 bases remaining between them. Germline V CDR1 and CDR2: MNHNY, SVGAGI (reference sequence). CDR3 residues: CASSYERGTEAFF. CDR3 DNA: TGTGCCAGCAGTTATGAAAGGGGCACTGAAGCTTTCTTT.

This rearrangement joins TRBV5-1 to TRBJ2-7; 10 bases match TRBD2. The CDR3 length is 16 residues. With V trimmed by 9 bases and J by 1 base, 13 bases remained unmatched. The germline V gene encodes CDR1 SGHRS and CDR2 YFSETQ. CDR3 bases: TGCGCCACCTCCTCGGCGGCTAGCGGGGGATCCTACGAGCAGTACTTC. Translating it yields CATSSAASGGSYEQYF.